The 25 T cell receptor beta chains reported below all come from one sample, sequenced in a study of T-cell reconstitution after alpha-beta-depleted transplantation in children. TCRbeta library construction was performed incorporating unique molecular identifiers. TCRdb recomputed calls from the PCR reads with MiXCR, one row per CDR3 protein. The data show approximately 200,000 distinct CDR3 sequences, roughly 6% seen once. The sample in question was PBMCs, obtained before TCRalphabeta/CD19-depleted stem cell transplant. These receptors all stem from a girl less than two years old with combined immunodeficiency, due to receive a stem cell transplant.

This clonotype was observed many times. The rearrangement links TRBV10-2 to TRBJ1-5; D is unclear. The CDR3 length is 14 residues. Looked up from germline, CDR1 is WSHSY and CDR2 is SAAADI. With 0 bases removed from V and 2 bases from J, the gap between germline ends came to 5 bases. CDR3 in amino acids: CASSESPGNQPQHF. For the CDR3, the DNA is TGCGCCAGCAGTGAGTCGCCAGGCAATCAGCCCCAGCATTTT.

This clonotype was observed at least ten times. The V gene is TRBV20-1, the J gene TRBJ2-1, with TRBD2 matching over 11 bases. Trimming cost V 6 bases and J 5 bases; bases outside gene matches: 6. This CDR3 comprises 14 residues. Germline V gene lookup returns CDR1 DFQATT and CDR2 SNEGSKA (reference sequence). The CDR3 is CSAENSGRDNEQFF. The CDR3 DNA follows: TGCAGTGCCGAAAATAGCGGGAGGGACAATGAGCAGTTCTTC.

This clonotype has at least ten counts. The rearrangement joins TRBV20-1 to TRBJ2-1, with 11 bases identical to TRBD2. The germline V gene encodes CDR1 DFQATT and CDR2 SNEGSKA (reference sequence). The trim removed 2 bases at V and 6 bases at J, leaving 15 bases unmatched. There are 18 residues in the CDR3. The CDR3 sequence: CSARLQALAGGLVNEQFF. The DNA of the CDR3 is TGCAGTGCTAGACTCCAGGCTTTAGCGGGGGGGCTCGTCAATGAGCAGTTCTTC.

V and J are TRBV7-9 and TRBJ1-1; 7 bases are a match to TRBD1. Per the germline V gene, CDR1 is SEHNR and CDR2 is FQNEAQ (reference sequence). This CDR3 spans 16 amino acids. V shed 9 bases, J shed 0 bases, and the junction held 13 bases outside the gene matches. CDR3 coding DNA: TGTGCCAGTGAACTAACGACAGGGCGAATGAACACTGAAGCTTTCTTT. It codes for CASELTTGRMNTEAFF.

This chain connects TRBV7-9 to TRBJ2-7; 7 bases fit TRBD1. Germline CDR1 reads SEHNR; CDR2 reads FQNEAQ (reference sequence). Trimming removed 3 bases from V and 2 bases from J; junction bases left unmatched: 4. This CDR3 is 14 amino acids long. The CDR3 is CASSFDGQAYEQYF. As DNA, the CDR3 is TGTGCCAGCAGCTTTGATGGACAGGCCTACGAGCAGTACTTC.

Many counts were recorded for this clonotype. As DNA, the CDR3 is TGTGCCAGCAGCCTTAGAGGTTCCGGAAACACCATATATTTT. Its translation is CASSLRGSGNTIYF. The genes are TRBV7-3 and TRBJ1-3; D is unclear. CDR3 length: 14 amino acids. From germline, CDR1 is SGHTA and CDR2 FQGTGA. Trimming stripped 5 bases from V and 4 bases from J, with 12 bases between.

Ten or more counts support this clonotype. The chain combines TRBV6-5 with TRBJ2-1; TRBD2 aligns across 12 bases. CDR1 is MNHEY, CDR2 SVGAGI, per germline. This CDR3 contains 11 residues. The trim removed 6 bases at V and 14 bases at J, leaving 2 bases unmatched. The DNA for the CDR3 is TGTGCCAGCAGGCTAGCGGGAGGGGAGTTCTTC. Its protein is CASRLAGGEFF.

This clonotype has a count of ten or more. The chain combines TRBV18 with TRBJ2-1; 7 bases are a match to TRBD2. After removal of 6 bases from V and 8 bases from J, the junction contained 10 bases not matched to a gene. The CDR3 consists of 14 residues. Germline V gene sequence: CDR1 KGHSH, CDR2 LQKENI. CDR3 amino acids: CASSPVVLADEQFF. CDR3 DNA: TGTGCCAGCTCGCCGGTGGTCCTAGCGGATGAGCAGTTCTTC.

This clonotype has ten or more counts. The gene calls are TRBV24-1 and TRBJ2-3; weak D call: TRBD1 (6 bases). The CDR3 runs to 15 residues. The V end lost 4 bases, the J end lost 3 bases, and 13 bases lay between the germline ends. Germline CDR1 KGHDR, CDR2 SFDVKD. CDR3 sequence: CATSEEDSQTDTQYF. CDR3 bases: TGTGCCACCAGTGAGGAGGACAGCCAAACAGATACGCAGTATTTT.

Regarding this clonotype: It may be a read error: a sequence one base away is much more abundant. Written as DNA, the CDR3 is TGTGCCACCGGTCTTACCAGGGAAAGTAAGCAGTACTTC. Its translation: CATGLTRESKQYF. The gene calls are TRBV24-1 and TRBJ2-7; D perhaps matches TRBD1 (5 bases). CDR1 and CDR2 from the germline V gene are KGHDR and SFDVKD. The CDR3 contains 13 residues. Trimming took off 9 bases at V and 8 bases at J, with 19 bases between the two ends.

This clonotype was detected ten times or more. The rearrangement links TRBV4-1 to TRBJ1-5, with D tentatively TRBD1 (5 bases). V was trimmed by 6 bases and J by 7 bases, leaving 16 bases between them. The CDR3 has 14 residues. CDR1 is MGHRA and CDR2 is YSYEKL in the germline V gene. CDR3 sequence reads: CASRLAEGYQPQHF. CDR3 coding DNA: TGCGCCAGCAGGCTGGCGGAGGGGTACCAGCCCCAGCATTTT.

This clonotype was counted at least ten times. The gene calls are TRBV5-1 and TRBJ2-7, with 7 bases that match TRBD2. CDR1 SGHRS and CDR2 YFSETQ come from the germline V gene. The CDR3 totals 15 residues. V shed 0 bases and J 1 base; nucleotides not matched to a gene: 4. The DNA of the CDR3 is TGCGCCAGCAGCTTGGTTCCTAGCGGATCCTACGAGCAGTACTTC. Its protein product is CASSLVPSGSYEQYF.

In this sample, this clonotype turned up many times. The V and J genes are TRBV11-3 and TRBJ2-3; tentative D call: TRBD1 (6 bases). Deletions cut 3 bases from V and 2 bases from J, with 15 bases between. Germline loops: CDR1 SGHNT, CDR2 YENEEA. The CDR3 covers 16 residues. In DNA form, the CDR3 reads TGTGCCAGCAGCTTCCTAGGGGGTTCTCTCACAGATACGCAGTATTTT. Translated: CASSFLGGSLTDTQYF.

The chain is built from TRBV5-1 and TRBJ1-6; 7 bases fit TRBD1. Germline V CDR1 and CDR2: SGHRS, YFSETQ. The CDR3 covers 15 residues. V shed 5 bases and J 13 bases; nucleotides not matched to a gene: 15. The CDR3 sequence is CASRKAGQSLAPLHF. For the CDR3, the DNA is TGCGCCAGCAGAAAAGCGGGACAGTCGCTGGCCCCCCTCCACTTT.

This clonotype has ten or more counts. The chain uses TRBV7-9 and TRBJ2-1; D unresolved. The CDR3 totals 13 residues. From germline, CDR1 is SEHNR and CDR2 FQNEAQ (reference sequence). V was trimmed by 5 bases and J by 3 bases, leaving 8 bases between them. In DNA form, the CDR3 reads TGTGCCAGCAGCCGCCCCCTCTACAATGAGCAGTTCTTC. Protein sequence: CASSRPLYNEQFF.

This clonotype was detected many times. The chain has TRBV7-2 and TRBJ2-7; 12 bases agree with TRBD2. This CDR3 is built from 16 residues. Germline assignment: CDR1 SGHTA and CDR2 FQGNSA. V lost 1 base to trimming and J lost 5 bases; unmatched junction nucleotides: 6. The CDR3 reads CASSLEGLAGLHEQYF. The DNA of the CDR3 is TGTGCCAGCAGCTTAGAAGGACTAGCGGGGCTCCACGAGCAGTACTTC.

Many counts were recorded for this clonotype. The chain is built from TRBV20-1 and TRBJ1-1; D might be TRBD1 (5 bases). Germline loops: CDR1 DFQATT, CDR2 SNEGSKA (reference sequence). This CDR3 contains 17 residues. With 0 bases removed from V and 5 bases from J, the gap between germline ends came to 22 bases. CDR3 sequence (DNA): TGCAGTGCTAGAGACCTTCTCCCGAAGGGGCCAGAAACTGAAGCTTTCTTT. Its translation: CSARDLLPKGPETEAFF.

This clonotype appeared many times. The rearrangement joins TRBV7-2 to TRBJ2-3; 12 nucleotides align to TRBD2. The V segment lost 4 bases and the J segment 6 bases; nucleotides outside the gene matches: 8. CDR3 length: 16 amino acids. Germline V lookup: CDR1 SGHTA, CDR2 FQGNSA. The CDR3, as DNA: TGTGCCAGCAGCTGGACTAGCGGGATCCCCGCGGATACGCAGTATTTT. Its protein product is CASSWTSGIPADTQYF.

Comment on this clonotype: A much more abundant neighbour one base away suggests this may be a read error. The chain carries TRBV29-1 and TRBJ2-3, with D tentatively TRBD2 (6 bases). Germline CDR1 is SQVTM and CDR2 is ANQGSEA. This CDR3 spans 18 amino acids. V was trimmed by 3 bases and J by 2 bases, leaving 24 bases between them. The DNA of the CDR3 is TGCAGCGTTGAGGACGGGGCCCCAGAGACTAGGTTCACAGATACGCAGTATTTT. Protein sequence: CSVEDGAPETRFTDTQYF.

This clonotype was seen repeatedly, ten times or more. The genes are TRBV12-3 or TRBV12-4 and TRBJ2-3; a weak D match, TRBD1 (5 bases). Trimming shortened V by 4 bases and J by 5 bases, and 13 bases separated the two germline ends. This CDR3 spans 14 amino acids. This CDR3 is CASSSSRDEDTQYF. The CDR3 DNA follows: TGTGCCAGCAGTTCCTCCAGGGATGAAGATACGCAGTATTTT.

This clonotype was detected many times. The gene calls are TRBV27 and TRBJ2-2, with TRBD1 identical over 10 bases. This CDR3 is 14 amino acids long. The J segment lost 10 bases and the V segment lost 5 bases, leaving 7 bases of the junction unmatched. Germline CDR1 and CDR2: MNHEY and SMNVEV (reference sequence). This CDR3 reads CASSTRQGAVELFF. CDR3 nucleotide sequence: TGTGCCAGCAGTACCCGACAGGGGGCTGTGGAGCTGTTTTTT.

Note on this clonotype: This clone may be a read error of a much larger clone one base away. The chain carries TRBV7-8 and TRBJ2-3, with D maybe TRBD2 (6 bases). The CDR3 covers 17 residues. Germline-derived CDR1 and CDR2 are SGHVS and FQNEAQ. V lost 0 bases and J 5 bases, leaving 18 bases between the germline ends. In DNA form, the CDR3 reads TGTGCCAGCAGCTTAGCGCTGCGCGGGACGGGTAAAGATACGCAGTATTTT. Protein: CASSLALRGTGKDTQYF.

This clonotype came up many times. V is TRBV6-1 and J is TRBJ1-1; D remains unclear. CDR1 is MNHNS and CDR2 is SASEGT in the germline V gene. V lost 4 bases and J 3 bases, leaving 15 bases between the germline ends. The CDR3 contains 15 residues. CDR3 loop: CASSVGILGDTEAFF. For the CDR3, the DNA is TGTGCCAGCAGTGTGGGGATATTGGGTGACACTGAAGCTTTCTTT.

In this sample, this clonotype turned up many times. This CDR3 is CSAAGGGSSYEQYF. CDR3 in DNA: TGCAGTGCAGCAGGGGGCGGGAGCTCCTACGAGCAGTACTTC. V is TRBV20-1 and J is TRBJ2-7; tentatively, D is TRBD1 (8 bases). V was clipped by 6 bases and J by 0 bases, with 15 bases between them. The CDR3 is 14 residues long. Per the germline V gene, CDR1 is DFQATT and CDR2 is SNEGSKA (reference sequence).

This clonotype has a count of ten or more. The rearrangement joins TRBV29-1 to TRBJ1-1; D is perhaps TRBD1 (6 bases). Germline CDR1 reads SQVTM; CDR2 reads ANQGSEA. V was cut by 2 bases and J by 1 base, with 11 bases left in between. CDR3 length: 14 residues. Here the CDR3 reads CSVESGAANTEAFF. The CDR3 DNA is TGCAGCGTTGAATCGGGGGCAGCGAACACTGAAGCTTTCTTT.